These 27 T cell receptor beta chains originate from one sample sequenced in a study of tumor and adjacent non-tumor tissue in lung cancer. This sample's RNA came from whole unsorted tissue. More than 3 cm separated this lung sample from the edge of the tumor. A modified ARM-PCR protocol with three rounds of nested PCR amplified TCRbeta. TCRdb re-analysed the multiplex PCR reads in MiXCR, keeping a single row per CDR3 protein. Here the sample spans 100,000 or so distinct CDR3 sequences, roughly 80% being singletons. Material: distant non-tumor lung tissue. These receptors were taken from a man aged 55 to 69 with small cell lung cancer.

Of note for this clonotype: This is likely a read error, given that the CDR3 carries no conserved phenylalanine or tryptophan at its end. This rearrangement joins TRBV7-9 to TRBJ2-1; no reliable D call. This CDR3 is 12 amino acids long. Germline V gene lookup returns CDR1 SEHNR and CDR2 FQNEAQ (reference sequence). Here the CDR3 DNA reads TGTGCCAGGAGCTCCTATCCGTATGAGCAGTTCTAC. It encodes CARSSYPYEQFY.

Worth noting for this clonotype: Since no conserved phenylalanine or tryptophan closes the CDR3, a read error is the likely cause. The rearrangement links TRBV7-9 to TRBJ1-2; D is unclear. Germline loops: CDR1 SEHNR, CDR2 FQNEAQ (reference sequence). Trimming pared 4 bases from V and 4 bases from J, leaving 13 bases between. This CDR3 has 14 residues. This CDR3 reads CASSSSRVSYGYTL. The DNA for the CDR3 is TGTGCCAGCAGCTCCAGTCGGGTCTCCTATGGCTACACCCTC.

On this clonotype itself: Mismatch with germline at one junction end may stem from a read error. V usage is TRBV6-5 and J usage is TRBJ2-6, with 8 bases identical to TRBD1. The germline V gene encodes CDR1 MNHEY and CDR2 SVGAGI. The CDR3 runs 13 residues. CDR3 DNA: TGTGCCAGCAACATGACAGGGGCCAACATCCTGACTTTC. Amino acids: CASNMTGANILTF.

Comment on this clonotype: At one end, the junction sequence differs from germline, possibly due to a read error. Here the CDR3 DNA reads TGTGCCAGCAGCACTTTGACGGCGGGCGATTCACCCATCCACTTT. Its protein is CASSTLTAGDSPIHF. The V and J genes are TRBV7-3 and TRBJ1-6; no clear D gene. Germline V CDR1 and CDR2: SGHTA, FQGTGA. The CDR3 extends over 15 amino acids.

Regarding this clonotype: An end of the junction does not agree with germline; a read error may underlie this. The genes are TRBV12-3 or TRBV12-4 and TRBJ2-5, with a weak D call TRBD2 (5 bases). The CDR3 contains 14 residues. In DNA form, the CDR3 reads TGTGCCAACAGTTTAATGGACGGGGAAGAGACCCAGTATTTC. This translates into CANSLMDGEETQYF.

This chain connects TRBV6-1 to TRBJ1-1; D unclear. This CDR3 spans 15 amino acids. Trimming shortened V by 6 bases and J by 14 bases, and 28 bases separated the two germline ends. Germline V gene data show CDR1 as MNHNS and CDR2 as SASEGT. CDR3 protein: CASRLDLAMNTEVFF. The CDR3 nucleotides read TGTGCCAGCAGACTGGACCTGGCTATGAACACTGAAGTATTCTTT.

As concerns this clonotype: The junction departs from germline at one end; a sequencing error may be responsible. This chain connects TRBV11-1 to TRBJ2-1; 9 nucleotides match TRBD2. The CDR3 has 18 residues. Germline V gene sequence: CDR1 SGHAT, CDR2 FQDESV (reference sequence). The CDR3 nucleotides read TGTGCCAGCAGCTCAGAATCTAGGATTAGCGGGAGTGGTAATGAGGAGTTCTTC. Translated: CASSSESRISGSGNEEFF.

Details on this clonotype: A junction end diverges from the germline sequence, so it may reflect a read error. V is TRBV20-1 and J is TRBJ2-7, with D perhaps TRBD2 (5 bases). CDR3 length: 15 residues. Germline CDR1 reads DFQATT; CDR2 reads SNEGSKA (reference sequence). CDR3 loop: CSAAALLVSGDEQYF. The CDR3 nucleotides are TGCAGTGCCGCCGCACTACTAGTAAGCGGCGACGAACAGTACTTC.

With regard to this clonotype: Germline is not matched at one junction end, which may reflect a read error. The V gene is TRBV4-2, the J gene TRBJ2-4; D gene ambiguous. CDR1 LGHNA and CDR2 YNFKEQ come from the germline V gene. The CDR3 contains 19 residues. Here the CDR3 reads CANSQAARSSLTSINIQYF. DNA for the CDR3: TGTGCCAACAGCCAAGCCGCAAGGTCCTCGCTGACCTCCATAAACATTCAGTACTTC.

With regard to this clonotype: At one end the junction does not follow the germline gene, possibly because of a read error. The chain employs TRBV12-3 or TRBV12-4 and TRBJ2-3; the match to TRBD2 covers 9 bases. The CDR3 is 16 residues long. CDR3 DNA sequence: TGTGCCAACAGTAGGGGAATAGCGGGAGAGGGAGATACGCAGTATTTT. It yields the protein CANSRGIAGEGDTQYF.

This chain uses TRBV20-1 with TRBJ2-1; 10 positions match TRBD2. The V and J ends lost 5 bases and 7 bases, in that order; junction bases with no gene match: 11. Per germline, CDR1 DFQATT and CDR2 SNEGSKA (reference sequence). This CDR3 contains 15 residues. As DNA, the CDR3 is TGCAGTGCTGACTCAGCGGGGGGGCCGTGGAATGAGCAGTTCTTC. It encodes CSADSAGGPWNEQFF.

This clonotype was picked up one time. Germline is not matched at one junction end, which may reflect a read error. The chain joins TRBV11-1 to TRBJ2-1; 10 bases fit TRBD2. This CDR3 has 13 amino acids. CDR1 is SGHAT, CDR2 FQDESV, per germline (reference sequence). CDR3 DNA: TGTGCTAGCAGGCTAGCGGGAGTAACTGAGCAGTTCTTC. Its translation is CASRLAGVTEQFF.

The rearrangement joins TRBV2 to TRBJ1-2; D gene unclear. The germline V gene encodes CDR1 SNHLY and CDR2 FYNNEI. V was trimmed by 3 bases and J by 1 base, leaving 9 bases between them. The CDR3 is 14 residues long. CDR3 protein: CASSEVAHNYGYTF. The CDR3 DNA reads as TGTGCCAGCAGTGAGGTGGCGCATAACTATGGCTACACCTTC.

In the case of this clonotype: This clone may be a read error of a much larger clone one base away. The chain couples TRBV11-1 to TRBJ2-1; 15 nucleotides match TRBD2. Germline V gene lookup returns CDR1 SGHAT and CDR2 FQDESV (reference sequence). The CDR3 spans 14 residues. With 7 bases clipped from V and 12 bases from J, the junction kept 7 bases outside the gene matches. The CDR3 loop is CASTSGLAGGLQFF. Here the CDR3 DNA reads TGTGCCAGCACCTCAGGACTAGCGGGAGGGTTGCAGTTCTTC.

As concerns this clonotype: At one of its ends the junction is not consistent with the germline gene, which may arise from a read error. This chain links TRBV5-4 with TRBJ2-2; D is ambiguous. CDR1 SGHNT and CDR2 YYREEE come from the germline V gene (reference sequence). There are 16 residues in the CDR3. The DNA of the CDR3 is TGTGCCAGCAGCTTGAGAGGTCTAGTGAACCCCGGGGAGCTGTTTTTT. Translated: CASSLRGLVNPGELFF.

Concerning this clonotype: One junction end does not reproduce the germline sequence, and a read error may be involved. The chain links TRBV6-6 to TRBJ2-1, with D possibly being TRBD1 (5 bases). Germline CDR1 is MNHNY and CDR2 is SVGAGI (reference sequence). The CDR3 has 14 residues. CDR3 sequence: CACRQTHTHNEQFF. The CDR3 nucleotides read TGTGCCTGCAGACAGACCCACACCCACAACGAGCAGTTCTTC.

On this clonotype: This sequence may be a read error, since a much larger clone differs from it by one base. The CDR3 region is CASSLVDGIGRETQYF. The DNA of the CDR3 is TGTGCCAGCAGCTTAGTGGATGGGATCGGTAGAGAGACCCAGTACTTC. The gene calls are TRBV7-8 and TRBJ2-5, with D uncertain. V was clipped by 1 base and J by 4 bases, with 16 bases between them. The germline gives CDR1 SGHVS, CDR2 FQNEAQ. The CDR3 runs to 16 residues.

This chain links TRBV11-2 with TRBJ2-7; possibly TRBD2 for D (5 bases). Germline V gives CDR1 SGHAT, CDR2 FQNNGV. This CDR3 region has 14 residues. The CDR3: CSSTLDRGVYEQYV. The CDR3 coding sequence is TGTAGCAGCACCTTAGATCGGGGAGTCTACGAGCAGTACGTC.

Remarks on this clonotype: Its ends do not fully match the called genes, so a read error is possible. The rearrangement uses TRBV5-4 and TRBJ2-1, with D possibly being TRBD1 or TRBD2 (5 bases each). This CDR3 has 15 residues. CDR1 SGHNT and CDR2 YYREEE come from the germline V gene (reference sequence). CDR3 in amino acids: CASSLAGTSYNERFF. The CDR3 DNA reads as TGTGCCAGCAGCTTGGCCGGGACCTCCTACAATGAGCGGTTCTTC.

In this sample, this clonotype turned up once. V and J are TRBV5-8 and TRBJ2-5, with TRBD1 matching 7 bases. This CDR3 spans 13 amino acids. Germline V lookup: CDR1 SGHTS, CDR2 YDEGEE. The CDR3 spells CAGSPTGVETQYF. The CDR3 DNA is TGTGCAGGCAGCCCAACAGGGGTAGAGACCCAGTACTTC.

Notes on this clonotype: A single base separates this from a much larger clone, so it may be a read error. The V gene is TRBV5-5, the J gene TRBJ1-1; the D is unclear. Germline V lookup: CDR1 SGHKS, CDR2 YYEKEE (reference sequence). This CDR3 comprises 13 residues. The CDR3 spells CTSSRLWNTEAFF. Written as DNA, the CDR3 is TGTACCAGCAGCCGCTTATGGAACACTGAAGCTTTCTTT.

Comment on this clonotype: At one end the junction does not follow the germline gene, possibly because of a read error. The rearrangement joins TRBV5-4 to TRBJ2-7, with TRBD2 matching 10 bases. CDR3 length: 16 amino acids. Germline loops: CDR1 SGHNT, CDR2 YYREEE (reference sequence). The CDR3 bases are TGTGCCAGCAGCTTGGGAGCTAGCGGGGGATTTTACGGGCAGTACTTC. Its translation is CASSLGASGGFYGQYF.

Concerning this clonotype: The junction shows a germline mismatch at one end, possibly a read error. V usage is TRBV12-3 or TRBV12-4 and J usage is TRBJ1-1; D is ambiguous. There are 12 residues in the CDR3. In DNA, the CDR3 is TGTGCCAGCAGTCCCCTTGGGATTGAAACTTTCTTT. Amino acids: CASSPLGIETFF.

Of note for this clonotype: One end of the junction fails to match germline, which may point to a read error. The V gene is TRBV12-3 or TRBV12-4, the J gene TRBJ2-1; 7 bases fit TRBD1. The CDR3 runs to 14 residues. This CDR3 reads CVSSLNLQGNEQFF. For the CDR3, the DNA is TGTGTCAGCAGCCTTAATCTACAGGGGAATGAGCAGTTCTTC.

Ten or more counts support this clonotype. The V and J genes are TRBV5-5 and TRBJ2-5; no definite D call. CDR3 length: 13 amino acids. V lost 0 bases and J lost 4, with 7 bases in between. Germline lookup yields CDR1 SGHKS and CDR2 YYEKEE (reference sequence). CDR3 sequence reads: CASSLGFRETQYF. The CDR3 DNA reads TGTGCCAGCAGCTTGGGGTTTCGAGAGACCCAGTACTTC.

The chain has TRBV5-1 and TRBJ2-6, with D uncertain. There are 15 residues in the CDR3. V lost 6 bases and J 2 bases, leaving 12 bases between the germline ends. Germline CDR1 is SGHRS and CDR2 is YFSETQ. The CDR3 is CASIPLGPGANVLTF. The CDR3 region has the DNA TGCGCCAGCATTCCCCTGGGCCCTGGGGCCAACGTCCTGACTTTC.

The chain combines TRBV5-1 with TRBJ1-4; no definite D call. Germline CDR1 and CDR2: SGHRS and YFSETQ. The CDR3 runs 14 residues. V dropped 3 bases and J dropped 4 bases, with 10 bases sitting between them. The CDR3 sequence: CASSSGDGNEKLFF. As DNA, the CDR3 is TGCGCCAGCAGCTCGGGAGACGGTAATGAAAAACTGTTTTTT.